This TCR beta chain emerged from a study of blood T cell repertoires in COVID-19. Turning to the study itself: Sources were T cells, B-cell-depleted T cells, or PBMCs; the material itself was cDNA or gDNA.

In the authors' methods: Amplification of reference gene primers provided the estimated nucleated cell counts. Assay: immunoSEQ multiplex PCR; the TCRdb copy retains only in-frame clones and omits some. The D gene and trimming were derived from the DNA, and the V and J assignments and clone size from that table. Of 150,000 or so clones listed, 84% are singletons. V lost 3 bases, J lost 8 bases, and 10 bases lay in between. Germline CDR1 and CDR2: LNHNV and YYDKDF (reference sequence). There are 12 residues in the CDR3. Across about 22 US areas, participants ranged in age from about 18 to 100 years. The TCR originated in a woman in her forties or fifties who had been exposed to COVID-19. V gene TRBV15 combines with J gene TRBJ1-2; D uncertain. The source material was PBMCs or T cells enriched from blood (not recorded which). For the CDR3, the DNA is TGTGCCACCAGCAGCAACATGTTCGGCTACACCTTC. Translating gives CATSSNMFGYTF.